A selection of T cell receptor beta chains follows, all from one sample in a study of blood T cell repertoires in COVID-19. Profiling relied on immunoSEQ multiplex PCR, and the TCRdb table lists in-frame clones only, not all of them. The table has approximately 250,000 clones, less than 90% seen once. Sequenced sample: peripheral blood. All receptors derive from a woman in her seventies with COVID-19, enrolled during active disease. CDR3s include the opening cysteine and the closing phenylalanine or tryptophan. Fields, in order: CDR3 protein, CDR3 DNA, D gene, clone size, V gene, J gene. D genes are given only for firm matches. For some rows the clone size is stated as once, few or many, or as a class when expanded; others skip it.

CDR3: CASSSPAGLSTDTQYF
DNA: TGCGCCAGCAGCTCCCCCGCGGGACTCAGCACAGATACGCAGTATTTT
D: .
size: .
V: TRBV5-1
J: TRBJ2-3

CDR3: CASSAASGSRETQYF
DNA: TGTGCCAGCAGCGCAGCCTCGGGGAGTAGAGAGACCCAGTACTTC
D: .
size: .
V: TRBV9
J: TRBJ2-5

CDR3: CASSISGATYEQYF
DNA: TGTGCCAGCAGCATTAGCGGGGCGACCTACGAGCAGTACTTC
D: TRBD2
size: .
V: TRBV6-2/TRBV6-3
J: TRBJ2-7

CDR3: CASSLGAGHNEQFF
DNA: TGTGCCAGCAGCTTAGGGGCCGGGCACAATGAGCAGTTCTTC
D: .
size: few
V: TRBV7-3
J: TRBJ2-1

CDR3: CSPGRAFF
DNA: TGCTCCCCTGGTCGGGCTTTCTTT
D: .
size: .
V: TRBV20-1
J: TRBJ1-1

CDR3: CASSPRQGRGTEAFF
DNA: TGCGCCAGCAGCCCCCGACAGGGTCGGGGCACTGAAGCTTTCTTT
D: TRBD1
size: .
V: TRBV5-1
J: TRBJ1-1

CDR3: CASVLERRGIDTQYF
DNA: TGTGCCAGCGTCCTTGAGAGGCGGGGGATAGATACGCAGTATTTT
D: TRBD2
size: .
V: TRBV2
J: TRBJ2-3

CDR3: CASTGHLGIAGNTIYF
DNA: TGTGCCAGCACAGGACACCTAGGGATAGCTGGAAACACCATATATTTT
D: .
size: few
V: TRBV28
J: TRBJ1-3

CDR3: CATRQPGHLKETQYF
DNA: TGTGCCACCCGGCAACCGGGACACCTGAAAGAGACCCAGTACTTC
D: .
size: .
V: TRBV19
J: TRBJ2-5

CDR3: CASSSLATYNEQFF
DNA: TGCGCCAGCAGCTCTCTAGCGACCTACAATGAGCAGTTCTTC
D: .
size: .
V: TRBV5-1
J: TRBJ2-1

CDR3: CASSLASASIGSYEQYF
DNA: TGTGCCAGCAGCTTAGCTTCAGCTAGTATCGGCTCCTACGAGCAGTACTTC
D: .
size: .
V: TRBV11-1
J: TRBJ2-7

CDR3: CASSGRTSGGYNEQFF
DNA: TGTGCCAGCAGCGGGCGGACTAGCGGGGGATACAATGAGCAGTTCTTC
D: TRBD2
size: .
V: TRBV7-3
J: TRBJ2-1

CDR3: CASSSLTGANTEAFF
DNA: TGTGCCAGCAGTTCCCTTACAGGGGCGAACACTGAAGCTTTCTTT
D: TRBD1
size: .
V: TRBV6-2/TRBV6-3
J: TRBJ1-1

CDR3: CASSLGYSNTEAFF
DNA: TGTGCCAGCAGCTTGGGGTATAGTAACACTGAAGCTTTCTTT
D: .
size: once
V: TRBV5-5
J: TRBJ1-1

CDR3: CASSEWAVTDYEQYF
DNA: TGTGCCAGCAGTGAATGGGCAGTAACTGACTACGAGCAGTACTTC
D: .
size: .
V: TRBV2
J: TRBJ2-7

CDR3: CASSLRGSGDSSYNEQFF
DNA: TGTGCCAGCAGCTTAAGGGGTAGCGGGGATAGCTCCTACAATGAGCAGTTCTTC
D: TRBD2
size: .
V: TRBV7-8
J: TRBJ2-1

CDR3: CASWGGWGEQFF
DNA: TGTGCCAGTTGGGGGGGATGGGGTGAGCAGTTCTTC
D: TRBD2
size: few
V: TRBV6-5
J: TRBJ2-1

CDR3: CASTLTSGNTDTQYF
DNA: TGTGCCAGCACTCTAACTAGCGGTAACACAGATACGCAGTATTTT
D: TRBD2
size: .
V: TRBV3-1/TRBV3-2
J: TRBJ2-3

CDR3: CASSLADREETQYF
DNA: TGTGCCAGCAGCTTAGCCGACAGAGAAGAGACCCAGTACTTC
D: .
size: once
V: TRBV7-9
J: TRBJ2-5

CDR3: CASSGGQAYGYTF
DNA: TGTGCCAGTAGTGGGGGACAGGCCTATGGCTACACCTTC
D: TRBD1
size: .
V: TRBV19
J: TRBJ1-2

CDR3: CASSQGQGLSYEQYF
DNA: TGTGCCAGCAGTCAGGGACAGGGCCTTTCCTACGAGCAGTACTTC
D: TRBD1
size: .
V: TRBV7-9
J: TRBJ2-7

CDR3: CAIRPTGSVGYTF
DNA: TGTGCCATCAGACCGACAGGGTCTGTTGGCTACACCTTC
D: TRBD1
size: few
V: TRBV10-3
J: TRBJ1-2

CDR3: CASKEVATSGANVLTF
DNA: TGTGCCAGCAAGGAGGTTGCTACCTCTGGGGCCAACGTCCTGACTTTC
D: .
size: .
V: TRBV19
J: TRBJ2-6

CDR3: CASSSLSSSTGREQYF
DNA: TGTGCCAGCAGTTCCCTTTCTTCCTCGACAGGACGCGAGCAGTACTTC
D: .
size: .
V: TRBV27
J: TRBJ2-7

CDR3: CASSLYGGPYGYTF
DNA: TGCGCCAGCAGCTTGTACGGGGGACCCTATGGCTACACCTTC
D: .
size: .
V: TRBV5-1
J: TRBJ1-2

CDR3: CASTLGQGDYGYTF
DNA: TGTGCCAGTACTCTGGGGCAGGGGGACTATGGCTACACCTTC
D: TRBD1
size: .
V: TRBV19
J: TRBJ1-2

CDR3: CASSLEAQASLTYEQYF
DNA: TGTGCCAGCAGCTTAGAGGCACAGGCCAGCCTCACCTACGAGCAGTACTTC
D: .
size: .
V: TRBV7-9
J: TRBJ2-7

CDR3: CASSQGTGDYGYTF
DNA: TGCGCCAGCAGCCAAGGGACAGGGGACTATGGCTACACCTTC
D: TRBD1
size: .
V: TRBV4-1
J: TRBJ1-2

CDR3: CASSSRTGGAYEQYF
DNA: TGTGCCAGCAGTTCCAGGACAGGGGGAGCCTACGAGCAGTACTTC
D: TRBD1
size: .
V: TRBV7-2
J: TRBJ2-7

CDR3: CASSQASGQPPNQPQHF
DNA: TGTGCCAGCAGCCAAGCGTCGGGACAGCCACCCAATCAGCCCCAGCATTTT
D: TRBD1
size: .
V: TRBV3-1/TRBV3-2
J: TRBJ1-5

CDR3: CASSEDRGPGARTEAFF
DNA: TGTGCCAGCAGTGAGGATAGGGGTCCAGGGGCTCGTACTGAAGCTTTCTTT
D: .
size: .
V: TRBV2
J: TRBJ1-1

CDR3: CAPGQDRIEQYF
DNA: TGTGCGCCGGGACAGGACAGGATCGAGCAGTACTTC
D: TRBD1
size: .
V: TRBV27
J: TRBJ2-7

CDR3: CASTMDRGHEQYF
DNA: TGTGCCAGCACCATGGACAGGGGCCACGAGCAGTACTTC
D: TRBD1
size: .
V: TRBV2
J: TRBJ2-7

CDR3: CASSQGPGTEAFF
DNA: TGTGCCAGCAGCCAAGGACCGGGCACTGAAGCTTTCTTT
D: .
size: once
V: TRBV4-2
J: TRBJ1-1

CDR3: CARRGGVLSNQPQHF
DNA: TGCGCCAGGCGGGGTGGGGTTCTAAGCAATCAGCCCCAGCATTTT
D: .
size: .
V: TRBV10-1
J: TRBJ1-5

CDR3: CASRSPGGGSYNEQFF
DNA: TGTGCCAGCAGGTCTCCCGGGGGAGGCTCCTACAATGAGCAGTTCTTC
D: .
size: .
V: TRBV5-4
J: TRBJ2-1

CDR3: CASSYMTGGSYEQYF
DNA: TGTGCCAGCAGTTACATGACAGGGGGCTCCTACGAGCAGTACTTC
D: TRBD1
size: .
V: TRBV6-5
J: TRBJ2-7

CDR3: CSAQNTEAFF
DNA: TGCAGCGCCCAGAACACTGAAGCTTTCTTT
D: .
size: .
V: TRBV29-1
J: TRBJ1-1

CDR3: CATSDLGTGNEQYF
DNA: TGTGCCACCAGTGACCTAGGGACAGGGAACGAGCAGTACTTC
D: TRBD1
size: few
V: TRBV24-1
J: TRBJ2-7

CDR3: CASSIEGDRGNSPLHF
DNA: TGTGCCAGCAGCATAGAGGGGGACAGGGGGAATTCACCCCTCCACTTT
D: TRBD1
size: .
V: TRBV7-9
J: TRBJ1-6

CDR3: CASSQAGQGMTGELFF
DNA: TGTGCCAGCAGCCAAGCGGGACAGGGTATGACCGGGGAGCTGTTTTTT
D: TRBD1
size: few
V: TRBV4-2
J: TRBJ2-2

CDR3: CASSYRLGGGYGYTF
DNA: TGTGCCAGCAGTTACCGCCTAGGGGGTGGTTATGGCTACACCTTC
D: .
size: .
V: TRBV6-5
J: TRBJ1-2

CDR3: CASRRQAGNTIYF
DNA: TGTGCCAGCAGACGACAGGCCGGAAACACCATATATTTT
D: .
size: .
V: TRBV28
J: TRBJ1-3

CDR3: CASSTGTSTDTQYF
DNA: TGCGCCAGCAGCACGGGGACTAGCACAGATACGCAGTATTTT
D: .
size: .
V: TRBV5-1
J: TRBJ2-3

CDR3: CASSYGPAYNEQFF
DNA: TGTGCCAGCAGTTACGGGCCAGCCTACAATGAGCAGTTCTTC
D: .
size: .
V: TRBV6-6
J: TRBJ2-1

CDR3: CASSFTDTQYF
DNA: TGTGCCAGCAGCTTTACTGATACGCAGTATTTT
D: .
size: .
V: TRBV11-2
J: TRBJ2-3

CDR3: CASRGAGQETQYF
DNA: TGTGCCAGCCGGGGGGCCGGGCAGGAGACCCAGTACTTC
D: .
size: .
V: TRBV6-5
J: TRBJ2-5

CDR3: CASSFGTGPNEKLFF
DNA: TGTGCCAGCAGCTTCGGGACAGGGCCTAATGAAAAACTGTTTTTT
D: TRBD1
size: .
V: TRBV11-2
J: TRBJ1-4

CDR3: CASREGGLGKNIQYF
DNA: TGCGCCAGCAGAGAAGGAGGTCTTGGCAAAAACATTCAGTACTTC
D: .
size: .
V: TRBV5-1
J: TRBJ2-4

CDR3: CASSGTGDYGYTF
DNA: TGCGCCAGCAGCGGGACAGGCGACTATGGCTACACCTTC
D: TRBD1
size: .
V: TRBV5-1
J: TRBJ1-2

CDR3: CASSQGLAGGGETQYF
DNA: TGTGCCAGCAGCCAAGGCCTAGCGGGGGGAGGAGAGACCCAGTACTTC
D: TRBD2
size: .
V: TRBV3-1/TRBV3-2
J: TRBJ2-5

CDR3: CATSDPGGSTGELFF
DNA: TGTGCCACCAGTGACCCCGGAGGCTCTACCGGGGAGCTGTTTTTT
D: .
size: .
V: TRBV24-1
J: TRBJ2-2

CDR3: CASSQTPGLLTEAFF
DNA: TGTGCCAGCAGCCAGACCCCGGGACTGCTCACTGAAGCTTTCTTT
D: .
size: .
V: TRBV6-5
J: TRBJ1-1

CDR3: CASSDGRARDGQHNSPLHF
DNA: TGTGCCAGCAGTGACGGGAGGGCCAGAGACGGACAGCATAATTCACCCCTCCACTTT
D: .
size: .
V: TRBV2
J: TRBJ1-6

CDR3: CASRGQAINQPQHF
DNA: TGTGCCAGCAGAGGACAGGCGATTAATCAGCCCCAGCATTTT
D: TRBD1
size: .
V: TRBV6-5
J: TRBJ1-5

CDR3: CASSQGIRTGPFNFMNTEAFF
DNA: TGCGCCAGCAGCCAGGGTATTAGGACAGGTCCCTTCAATTTTATGAACACTGAAGCTTTCTTT
D: TRBD1
size: .
V: TRBV4-3
J: TRBJ1-1

CDR3: CASSFVPGQDGDGNTIYF
DNA: TGTGCCAGCAGTTTCGTCCCGGGACAGGACGGCGATGGAAACACCATATATTTT
D: TRBD1
size: .
V: TRBV6-2/TRBV6-3
J: TRBJ1-3

CDR3: CASSPATGFEQFF
DNA: TGCGCCAGCAGCCCGGCCACAGGGTTTGAGCAGTTCTTC
D: .
size: once
V: TRBV5-1
J: TRBJ2-1

CDR3: CATGKGDTDTQYF
DNA: TGTGCCACCGGGAAGGGGGACACAGATACGCAGTATTTT
D: .
size: .
V: TRBV15
J: TRBJ2-3